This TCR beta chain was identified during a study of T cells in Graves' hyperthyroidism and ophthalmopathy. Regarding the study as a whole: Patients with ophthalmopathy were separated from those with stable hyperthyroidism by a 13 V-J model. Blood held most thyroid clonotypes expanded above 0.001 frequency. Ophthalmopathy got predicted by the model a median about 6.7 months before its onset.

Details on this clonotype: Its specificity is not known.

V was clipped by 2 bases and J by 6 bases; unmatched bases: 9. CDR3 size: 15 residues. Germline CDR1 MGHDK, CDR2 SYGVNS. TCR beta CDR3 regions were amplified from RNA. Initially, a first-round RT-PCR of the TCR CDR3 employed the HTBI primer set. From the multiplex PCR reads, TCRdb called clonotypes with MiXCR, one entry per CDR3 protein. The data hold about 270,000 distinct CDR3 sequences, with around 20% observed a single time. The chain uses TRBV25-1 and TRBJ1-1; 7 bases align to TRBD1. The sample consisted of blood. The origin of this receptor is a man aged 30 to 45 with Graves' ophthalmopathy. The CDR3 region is CASSELEDRPPEAFF. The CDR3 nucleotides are TGTGCCAGCAGTGAACTTGAGGACAGGCCCCCTGAAGCTTTCTTT.